This T cell receptor beta chain was recovered during a study of T-cell memory formation after mild COVID-19. This clonotype was counted at least ten times. Its cognate antigen is unknown. In germline, CDR1 is SEHNR, CDR2 FQNEAQ (reference sequence). Between the trimmed V and J ends, which lost 2 bases and 0 bases, there was a span of 7 bases. This CDR3 is 14 amino acids long. Whole-study results and caveats: A balance of CD4 and CD8 characterized clones contracting day 15 to 85, whereas later expanders leaned CD4+. SARS-CoV-2 specificity was not confirmed for second-wave clones peaking on day 37. Among CD4+ contracting clones, most were CM and EM, and CD8+ ones EMRA. Memory cells collected pre-infection included some clones that later responded, suggesting cross-reactive memory joined.

TCRdb re-derived calls from the 5' RACE reads in MiXCR, one entry per CDR3 protein. The sample records approximately 98,000 distinct CDR3 sequences, over 15% being singletons. This chain uses TRBV7-9 with TRBJ1-1, with D possibly matching TRBD1 (5 bases). The clonotype originates from a man in his late teens or twenties who had mild COVID-19 (a few samples of this study predate the infection). Cell type and time point are not known. Sequencing input: PBMCs or a T cell subset sorted from them (not recorded which). The CDR3 loop reads CASSLWGMNTEAFF. The CDR3 nucleotides are TGTGCCAGCAGCTTATGGGGGATGAACACTGAAGCTTTCTTT.